This TCR beta chain was identified during a study of cytomegalovirus exposure and HLA in healthy donors. Libraries were prepared by immunoSEQ multiplex PCR; TCRdb keeps only in-frame clonotypes and omits some of them. The sample contains around 71,000 clones, approximately 94% of which appear only once. Germline-derived CDR1 and CDR2 are SNHLY and FYNNEI. The CDR3 is made up of 13 amino acids. Trimming left V 7 bases short and J 4 bases short, with 13 bases between. The study, taken as a whole, reports: It was 164 TCR beta chains that were listed as cytomegalovirus-associated. A subsequent analysis found that TCR clusters from the first cohort also tended to co-occur in the approximately 130 validation repertoires, with about 94% of cluster scores above 0. Cytomegalovirus status was reportedly diagnosed by the classifier with high specificity and sensitivity.

Of note for this clone: As yet, its antigen is unknown.

The chain combines TRBV2 with TRBJ1-1; D is ambiguous. The receptor comes from a man between 18 and 29 years old in good health and CMV-seropositive. Sequences were obtained from PBMCs. The CDR3 spells CASTVQRSTEAFF. The CDR3 nucleotides read TGTGCCAGCACCGTACAACGGAGCACTGAAGCTTTCTTT.